Shown below are 5 T cell receptor beta chains from a single sample sequenced in a study of T cell repertoires in cytomegalovirus infection. MiXCR, applied by TCRdb to the reads, yields one record per CDR3 protein. The sample lists 310,000 or so distinct CDR3 sequences; roughly 24% were seen once. The sample comprised PBMCs. Receptor source: a human donor in good health (CMV status not recorded). Some clones in this sample may be carry-over from other donors' samples.

This clonotype occurred many times. This chain uses TRBV7-2 with TRBJ2-3; D is ambiguous. V dropped 5 bases and J dropped 4 bases, with 16 bases sitting between them. CDR1 and CDR2 (germline): SGHTA, FQGNSA. The CDR3 is 15 amino acids. The CDR3 here is CASSPVRRGADTQYF. The CDR3 nucleotides read TGTGCCAGCAGCCCGGTACGGCGAGGCGCAGATACGCAGTATTTT.

The sample holds many counts of this clonotype. The chain is built from TRBV6-1 and TRBJ2-7, with 14 bases aligning to TRBD2. The germline V gene encodes CDR1 MNHNS and CDR2 SASEGT. The V segment lost 5 bases and the J segment 8 bases; nucleotides outside the gene matches: 14. The CDR3 sequence is 17 residues long. The CDR3 loop is CASSFTGGGLAGEKQYF. CDR3 nucleotide sequence: TGTGCCAGCAGTTTCACGGGGGGGGGACTAGCGGGAGAGAAGCAGTACTTC.

This clonotype came up many times. CDR3 bases: TGTGCCAGCAGCCCAGGAGGAGGTCGAGCCAAAAACATTCAGTACTTC. As protein: CASSPGGGRAKNIQYF. The chain recombines TRBV7-2 with TRBJ2-4; weak D call: TRBD2 (5 bases). V was clipped by 5 bases and J by 0 bases, with 14 bases between them. This CDR3 contains 16 residues. In germline, CDR1 is SGHTA, CDR2 FQGNSA.

The chain recombines TRBV7-2 with TRBJ2-3; 13 nucleotides align to TRBD2. CDR1 and CDR2 from the germline V gene are SGHTA and FQGNSA. Trimming removed 4 bases from V and 2 bases from J; junction bases left unmatched: 3. The CDR3 is 16 residues long. CDR3 bases: TGTGCCAGCAGCTACGGGACTAGCGGGAACACAGATACGCAGTATTTT. Translation gives CASSYGTSGNTDTQYF.

This clonotype was observed a handful of times. This sequence joins TRBV10-3 and TRBJ1-2; TRBD1 aligns across 10 bases. CDR1 and CDR2 from the germline V gene are ENHRY and SYGVKD. V shed 6 bases, J shed 7 bases, and the junction held 8 bases outside the gene matches. This CDR3 has 14 residues. The CDR3 spells CAIRPGQGKGGYTF. The CDR3 nucleotides are TGTGCCATCAGACCGGGACAGGGGAAAGGTGGCTACACCTTC.